This T cell receptor beta chain was captured in a study of diagnostic markers for celiac disease. From the reads, TCRdb lists one entry per CDR3 protein and no DNA. This specimen shows 7,000 to 8,000 distinct CDR3 sequences; the ten leading clones hold less than 7.5%. Germline V CDR1 and CDR2: KGHSH, LQKENI. The CDR3 length is 13 residues. The sample comprised either unsorted cells or a sorted T cell fraction (not recorded which). The sequence came from a human donor. This table probably holds off-target reads from a library built for another chain. The gene calls are TRBV18 and TRBJ2-2. The CDR3 sequence is CASSPANTGELFF.